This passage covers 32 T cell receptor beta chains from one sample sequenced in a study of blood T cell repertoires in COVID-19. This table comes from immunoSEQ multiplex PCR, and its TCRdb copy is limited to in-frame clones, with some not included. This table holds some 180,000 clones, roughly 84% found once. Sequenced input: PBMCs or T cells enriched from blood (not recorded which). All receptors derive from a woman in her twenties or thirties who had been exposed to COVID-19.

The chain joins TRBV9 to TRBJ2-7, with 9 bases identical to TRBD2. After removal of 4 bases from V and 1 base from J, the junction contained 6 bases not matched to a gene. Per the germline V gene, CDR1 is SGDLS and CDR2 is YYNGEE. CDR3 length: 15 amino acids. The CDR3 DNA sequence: TGTGCCAGCAGCCCCCGACTAGCGGAGTCCTACGAGCAGTACTTC. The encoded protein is CASSPRLAESYEQYF.

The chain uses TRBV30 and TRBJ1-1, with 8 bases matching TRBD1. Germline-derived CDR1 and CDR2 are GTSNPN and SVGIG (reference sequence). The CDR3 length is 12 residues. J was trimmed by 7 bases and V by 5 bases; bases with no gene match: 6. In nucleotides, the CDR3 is TGTGCCTGGGGAACAGGGGGGGTTGAAGCTTTCTTT. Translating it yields CAWGTGGVEAFF.

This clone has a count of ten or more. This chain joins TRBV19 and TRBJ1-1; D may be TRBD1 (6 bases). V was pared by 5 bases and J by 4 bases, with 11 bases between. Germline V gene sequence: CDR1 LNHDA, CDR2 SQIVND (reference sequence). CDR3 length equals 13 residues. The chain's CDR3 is CASSRDILTEAFF. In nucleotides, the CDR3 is TGTGCCAGTAGTCGGGACATTCTCACTGAAGCTTTCTTT.

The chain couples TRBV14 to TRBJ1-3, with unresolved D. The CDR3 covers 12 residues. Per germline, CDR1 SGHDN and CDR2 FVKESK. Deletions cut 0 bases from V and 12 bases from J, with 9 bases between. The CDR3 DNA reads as TGTGCCAGCAGCCAAGACGGTTCTAGCATATATTTT. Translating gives CASSQDGSSIYF.

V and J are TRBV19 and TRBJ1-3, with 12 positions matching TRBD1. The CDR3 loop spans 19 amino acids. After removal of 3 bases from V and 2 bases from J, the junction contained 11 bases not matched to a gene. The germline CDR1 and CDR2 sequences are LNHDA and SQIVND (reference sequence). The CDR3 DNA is TGTGCCAGTAGTATTTCGGGACAGGGGGCACTATCCCCTGGAAACACCATATATTTT. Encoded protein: CASSISGQGALSPGNTIYF.

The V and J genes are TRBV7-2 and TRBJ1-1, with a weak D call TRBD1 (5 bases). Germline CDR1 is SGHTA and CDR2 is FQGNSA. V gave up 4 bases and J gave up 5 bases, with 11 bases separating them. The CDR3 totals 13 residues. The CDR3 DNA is TGTGCCAGCAGCTGGGAACGACAGACTGAAGCTTTCTTT. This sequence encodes CASSWERQTEAFF.

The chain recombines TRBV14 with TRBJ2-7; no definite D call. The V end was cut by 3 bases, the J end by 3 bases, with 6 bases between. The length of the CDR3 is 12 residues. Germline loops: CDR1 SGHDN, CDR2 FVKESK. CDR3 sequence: CASSHLYYEQYF. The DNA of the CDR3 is TGTGCCAGCAGCCATCTTTACTACGAGCAGTACTTC.

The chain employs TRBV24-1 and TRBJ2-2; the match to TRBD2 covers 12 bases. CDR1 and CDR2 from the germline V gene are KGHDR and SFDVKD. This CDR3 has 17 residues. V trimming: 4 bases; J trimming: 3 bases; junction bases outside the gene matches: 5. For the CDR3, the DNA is TGTGCCACCAGTGACCTGACTAGCGGGGGACACACCGGGGAGCTGTTTTTT. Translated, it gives CATSDLTSGGHTGELFF.

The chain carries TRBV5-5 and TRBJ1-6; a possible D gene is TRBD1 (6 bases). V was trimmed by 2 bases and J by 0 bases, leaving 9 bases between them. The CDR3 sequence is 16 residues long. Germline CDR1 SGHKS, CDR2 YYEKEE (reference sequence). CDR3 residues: CASSFQGSSYNSPLHF. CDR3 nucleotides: TGTGCCAGCAGCTTTCAGGGGAGCTCCTATAATTCACCCCTCCACTTT.

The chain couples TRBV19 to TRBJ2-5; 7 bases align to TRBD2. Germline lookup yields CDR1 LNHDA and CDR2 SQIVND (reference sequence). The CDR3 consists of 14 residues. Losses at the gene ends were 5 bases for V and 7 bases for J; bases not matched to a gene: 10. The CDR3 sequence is CASSLGLVGATQYF. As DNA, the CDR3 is TGTGCCAGTAGTCTCGGACTAGTCGGGGCGACCCAGTACTTC.

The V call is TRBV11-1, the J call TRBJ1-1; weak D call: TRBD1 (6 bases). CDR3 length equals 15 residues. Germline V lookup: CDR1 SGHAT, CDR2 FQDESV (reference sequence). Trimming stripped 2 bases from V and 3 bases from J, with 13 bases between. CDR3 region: CASSLRQGRYTEAFF. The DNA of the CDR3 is TGTGCCAGCAGCTTACGCCAGGGGAGATACACTGAAGCTTTCTTT.

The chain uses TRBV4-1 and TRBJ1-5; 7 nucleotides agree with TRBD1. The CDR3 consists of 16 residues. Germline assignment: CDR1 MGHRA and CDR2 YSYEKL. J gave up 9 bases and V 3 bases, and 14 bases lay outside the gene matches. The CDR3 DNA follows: TGCGCCAGCAGCCACGTGACAGGGATATCCTTGGGGCCCCAGCATTTT. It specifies CASSHVTGISLGPQHF.

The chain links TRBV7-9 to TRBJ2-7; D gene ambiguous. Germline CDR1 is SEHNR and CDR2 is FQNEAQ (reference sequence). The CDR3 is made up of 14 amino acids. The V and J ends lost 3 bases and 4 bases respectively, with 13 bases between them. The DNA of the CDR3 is TGTGCCAGCAGCTTCCCTGGAAGGCGGTACGAGCAGTACTTC. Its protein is CASSFPGRRYEQYF.

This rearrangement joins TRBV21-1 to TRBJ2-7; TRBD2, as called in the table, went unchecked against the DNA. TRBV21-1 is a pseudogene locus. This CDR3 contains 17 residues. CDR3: CASSKDPGNILASEQYF. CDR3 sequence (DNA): TGTGCCAGCAGCAAAGATCCGGGGAATATTTTGGCGAGCGAGCAGTACTTC.

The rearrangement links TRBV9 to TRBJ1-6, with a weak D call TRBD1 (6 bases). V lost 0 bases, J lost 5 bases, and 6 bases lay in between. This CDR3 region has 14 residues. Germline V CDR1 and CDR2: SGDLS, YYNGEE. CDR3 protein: CASSVAGDNSPLHF. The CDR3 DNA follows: TGTGCCAGCAGCGTAGCAGGGGATAATTCACCCCTCCACTTT.

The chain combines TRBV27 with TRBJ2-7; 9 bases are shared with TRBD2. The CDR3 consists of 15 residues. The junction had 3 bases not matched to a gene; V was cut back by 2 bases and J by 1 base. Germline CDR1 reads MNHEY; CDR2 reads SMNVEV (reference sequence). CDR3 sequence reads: CASSLLAGKSYEQYF. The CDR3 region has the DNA TGTGCCAGCAGTTTACTAGCGGGGAAATCCTACGAGCAGTACTTC.

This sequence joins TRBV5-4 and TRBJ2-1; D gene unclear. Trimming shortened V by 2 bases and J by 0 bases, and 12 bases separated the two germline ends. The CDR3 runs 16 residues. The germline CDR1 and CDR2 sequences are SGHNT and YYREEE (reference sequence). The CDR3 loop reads CASSFSLESSYNEQFF. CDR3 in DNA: TGTGCCAGCAGCTTTTCACTCGAAAGCTCCTACAATGAGCAGTTCTTC.

CDR3 sequence reads: CASSQGGGAYNEQFF. In DNA, the CDR3 is TGCGCCAGCAGCCAAGGCGGGGGCGCGTACAATGAGCAGTTCTTC. This rearrangement joins TRBV4-3 to TRBJ2-1, with D perhaps matching TRBD2 (7 bases). Looked up from germline, CDR1 is LGHNA and CDR2 is YSLEER. The CDR3 covers 15 residues. Trimming shortened V by 1 base and J by 4 bases, and 11 bases separated the two germline ends.

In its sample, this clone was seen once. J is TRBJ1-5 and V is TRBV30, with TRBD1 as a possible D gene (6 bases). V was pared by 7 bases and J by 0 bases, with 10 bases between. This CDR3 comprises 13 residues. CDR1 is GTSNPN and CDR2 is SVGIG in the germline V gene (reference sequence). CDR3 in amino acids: CASGQPSNQPQHF. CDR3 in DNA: TGTGCCTCTGGACAGCCTAGCAATCAGCCCCAGCATTTT.

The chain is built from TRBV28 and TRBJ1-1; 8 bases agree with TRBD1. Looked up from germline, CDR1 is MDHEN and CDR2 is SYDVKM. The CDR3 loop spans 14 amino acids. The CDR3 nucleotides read TGTGCTATTAAAAGGCAACAGGGGGTCGCTGAAGCTTTCTTT. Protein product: CAIKRQQGVAEAFF.

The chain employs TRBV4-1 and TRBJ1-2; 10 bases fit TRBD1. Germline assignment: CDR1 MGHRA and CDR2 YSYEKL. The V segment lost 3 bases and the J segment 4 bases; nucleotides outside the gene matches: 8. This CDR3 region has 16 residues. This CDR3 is CASSHYTTGGFYGYTF. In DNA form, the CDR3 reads TGCGCCAGCAGCCACTACACGACAGGGGGCTTCTATGGCTACACCTTC.

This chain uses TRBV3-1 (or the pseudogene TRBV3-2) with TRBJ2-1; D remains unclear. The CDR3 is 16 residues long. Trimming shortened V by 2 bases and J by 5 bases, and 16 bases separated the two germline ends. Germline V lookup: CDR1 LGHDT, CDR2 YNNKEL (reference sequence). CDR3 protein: CASSQTSLTRHNEQFF. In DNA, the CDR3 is TGTGCCAGCAGCCAAACAAGTCTGACTCGACACAATGAGCAGTTCTTC.

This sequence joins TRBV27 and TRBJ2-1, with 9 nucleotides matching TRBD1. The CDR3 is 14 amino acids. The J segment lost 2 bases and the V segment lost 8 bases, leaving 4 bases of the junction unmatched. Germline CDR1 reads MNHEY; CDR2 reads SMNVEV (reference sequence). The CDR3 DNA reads TGTGCCAGCCGACAGGGGGTCACCTACAATGAGCAGTTCTTC. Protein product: CASRQGVTYNEQFF.

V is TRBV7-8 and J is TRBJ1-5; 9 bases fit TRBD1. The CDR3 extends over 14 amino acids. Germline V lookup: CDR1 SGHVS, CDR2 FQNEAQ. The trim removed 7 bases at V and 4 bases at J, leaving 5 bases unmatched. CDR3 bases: TGTGCCAGCACCGTGACAGGGGGGAATCAGCCCCAGCATTTT. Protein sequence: CASTVTGGNQPQHF.

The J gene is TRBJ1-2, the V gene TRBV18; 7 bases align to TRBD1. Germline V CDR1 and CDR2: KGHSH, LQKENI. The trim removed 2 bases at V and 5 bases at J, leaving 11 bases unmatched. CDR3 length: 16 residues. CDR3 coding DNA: TGTGCCAGCTCACCAGAAGCGGCTCGGACAGGATATGGCTACACCTTC. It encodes CASSPEAARTGYGYTF.

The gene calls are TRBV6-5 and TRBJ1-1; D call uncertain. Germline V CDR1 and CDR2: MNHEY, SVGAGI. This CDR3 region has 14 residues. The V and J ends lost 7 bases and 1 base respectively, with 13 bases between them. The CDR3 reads CASTKIAGNTEAFF. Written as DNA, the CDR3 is TGTGCCAGCACCAAAATTGCAGGGAACACTGAAGCTTTCTTT.

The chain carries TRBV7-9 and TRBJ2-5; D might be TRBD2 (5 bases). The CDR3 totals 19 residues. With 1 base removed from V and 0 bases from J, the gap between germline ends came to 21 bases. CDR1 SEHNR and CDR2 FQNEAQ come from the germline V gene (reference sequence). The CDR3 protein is CASSLGLAALQRDQETQYF. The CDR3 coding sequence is TGTGCCAGCAGCTTAGGTCTCGCGGCACTACAGAGGGACCAAGAGACCCAGTACTTC.

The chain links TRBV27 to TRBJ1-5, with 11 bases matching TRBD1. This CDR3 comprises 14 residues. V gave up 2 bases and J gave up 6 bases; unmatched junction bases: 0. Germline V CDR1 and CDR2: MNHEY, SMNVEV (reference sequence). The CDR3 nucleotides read TGTGCCAGCAGTTTAGGGACAGGGGGTCAGCCCCAGCATTTT. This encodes CASSLGTGGQPQHF.

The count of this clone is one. The CDR3, as DNA: TGTGCCAGCTCACCACCGGCTAGCGGGGGCTACGAGCAGTACTTC. It is translated as CASSPPASGGYEQYF. The chain links TRBV18 to TRBJ2-7; 10 nucleotides line up with TRBD2. Germline V gene lookup returns CDR1 KGHSH and CDR2 LQKENI. The ends lost 0 bases at V and 3 bases at J; junction bases unmatched: 2. This CDR3 comprises 15 residues.

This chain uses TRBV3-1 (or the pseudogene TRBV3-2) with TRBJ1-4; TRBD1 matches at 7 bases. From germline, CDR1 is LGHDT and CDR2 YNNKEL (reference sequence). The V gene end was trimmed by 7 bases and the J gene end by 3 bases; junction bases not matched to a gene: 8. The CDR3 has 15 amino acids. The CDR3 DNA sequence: TGTGCCAGCAAACCGAACAGGGGAGCTAATGAAAAACTGTTTTTT. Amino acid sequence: CASKPNRGANEKLFF.

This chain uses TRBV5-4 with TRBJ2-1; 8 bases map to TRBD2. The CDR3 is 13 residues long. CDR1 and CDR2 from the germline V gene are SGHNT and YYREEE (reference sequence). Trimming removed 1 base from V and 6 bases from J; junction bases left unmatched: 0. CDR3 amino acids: CASSLRGGNEQFF. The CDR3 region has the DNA TGTGCCAGCAGCTTGCGGGGGGGCAATGAGCAGTTCTTC.

The CDR3, as DNA: TGTGCCAGCAGCCCTGGACGGGCGGGTTCACCCCTCCACTTT. Amino acids: CASSPGRAGSPLHF. This chain joins TRBV13 and TRBJ1-6; D uncertain. Looked up from germline, CDR1 is PRHDT and CDR2 is FYEKMQ (reference sequence). The V gene lost 5 bases and the J gene lost 9 bases, with 14 bases spanning the gap. This CDR3 comprises 14 residues.